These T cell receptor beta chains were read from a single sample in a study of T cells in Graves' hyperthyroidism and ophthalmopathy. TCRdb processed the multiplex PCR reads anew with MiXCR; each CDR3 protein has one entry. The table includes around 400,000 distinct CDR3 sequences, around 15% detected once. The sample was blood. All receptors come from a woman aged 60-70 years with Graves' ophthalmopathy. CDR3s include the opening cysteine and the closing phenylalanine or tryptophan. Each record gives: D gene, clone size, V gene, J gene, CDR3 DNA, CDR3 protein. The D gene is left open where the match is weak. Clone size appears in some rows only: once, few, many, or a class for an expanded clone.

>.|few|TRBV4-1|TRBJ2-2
TGCGCCAGCAGCCAAGAACGAATACGGGGCGGGGTTATCGGGGAGCTGTTTTTT
CASSQERIRGGVIGELFF
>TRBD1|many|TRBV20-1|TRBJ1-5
TGCAGTGCTAAGCGGACAGGGGGCAATCAGCCCCAGCATTTT
CSAKRTGGNQPQHF
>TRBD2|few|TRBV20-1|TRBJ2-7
TGCAGTGCTAGAGATCGCCGAGCGGGGTCCTCCTACGAGCAGTACTTC
CSARDRRAGSSYEQYF
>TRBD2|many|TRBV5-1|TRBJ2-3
TGCGCCAGCAGCTTAGGACTAGCGACCACAGATACGCAGTATTTT
CASSLGLATTDTQYF
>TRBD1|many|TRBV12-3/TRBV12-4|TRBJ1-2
TGTGCCAGCAGTTTAAAGGGGGCGCAAGGAAATGGCTACACCTTC
CASSLKGAQGNGYTF
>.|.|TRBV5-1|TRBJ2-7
TGCGCCAGCAGCTTGGAGCAAAACGTCAGGTACGAGCAGTACTTC
CASSLEQNVRYEQYF
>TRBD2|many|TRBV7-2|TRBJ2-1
TGTGCCAGCAGCTCATCCGGGACTAGCGGGAGGTGGGGGCATGAGCAGTTCTTC
CASSSSGTSGRWGHEQFF
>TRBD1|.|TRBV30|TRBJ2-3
TGTGCCTGGATCGTCGACAGGGGAAGCACAGATACGCAGTATTTT
CAWIVDRGSTDTQYF
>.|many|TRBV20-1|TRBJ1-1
TGCAGTGTAGTCCCGACAGTGAACACTGAAGCTTTCTTT
CSVVPTVNTEAFF
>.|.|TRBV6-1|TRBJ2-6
TGTGCCAGCAGTGAAAGGGATCAGGGGCGGGCTGGGGCCAACGTCCTGACTTTC
CASSERDQGRAGANVLTF
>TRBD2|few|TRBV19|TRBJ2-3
TGTGCCAGTAGTCGTGTAGCGGGCAGGGATACGCAGTATTTT
CASSRVAGRDTQYF
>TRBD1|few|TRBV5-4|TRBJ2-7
TGTGCCAGCAGCTTGGGGGCATCTTCCGGGACAGGGGCGACCTACGAGCAGTACTTC
CASSLGASSGTGATYEQYF
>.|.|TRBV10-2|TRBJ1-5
TGCGCCAGCAGTGGGGGGATGGGCAGCAATCAGCCCCAGCATTTT
CASSGGMGSNQPQHF
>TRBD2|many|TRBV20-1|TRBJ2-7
TGCAGTGCTAGAGGGGAGGCGGGAGCTTTCTCCTACGAGCAGTACTTC
CSARGEAGAFSYEQYF
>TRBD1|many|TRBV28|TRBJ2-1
TGTGCCAGCAGTTTATCGGAGACAGGGCAACAGTTCTTC
CASSLSETGQQFF
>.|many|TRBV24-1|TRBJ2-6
TGTGCCACCAGTGATACTCCCGCGGACAGCAGTTACTCTGGGGCCAACGTCCTGACTTTC
CATSDTPADSSYSGANVLTF
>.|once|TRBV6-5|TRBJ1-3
TGTGCCAGCAGTCACCGGGGCCTCTCTGGAAACACCATATATTTT
CASSHRGLSGNTIYF
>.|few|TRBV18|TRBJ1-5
TGTGCCAGCACAATGGGGGGGAGCAATCAGCCCCAGCATTTT
CASTMGGSNQPQHF
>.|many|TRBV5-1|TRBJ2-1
TGCGCCAGCAGCTTGATGGCGGTGCGGGGAGGGGGCAATGAGCAGTTCTTC
CASSLMAVRGGGNEQFF
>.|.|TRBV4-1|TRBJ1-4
TGCGCCAGCAGGGGACTGTACACGGGGCCAACTAATGAAAAACTGTTTTTT
CASRGLYTGPTNEKLFF
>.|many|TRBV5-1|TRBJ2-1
TGCGCCAGCAGCTTGGCCCTCCGGGAGTGGGGCAATGAGCAGTTCTTC
CASSLALREWGNEQFF
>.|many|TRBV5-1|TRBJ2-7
TGCGCCAGCAACATGGGGGACGGACCCTACGAGCAGTACTTC
CASNMGDGPYEQYF
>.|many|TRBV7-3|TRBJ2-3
TGTGCCAGCAGCTTGGAAAGGGGAGGAGATACGCAGTATTTT
CASSLERGGDTQYF
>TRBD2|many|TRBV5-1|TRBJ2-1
TGCGCCAGCACCTCCTATGCGGGAGGGCCTAATGAGCAGTTCTTC
CASTSYAGGPNEQFF
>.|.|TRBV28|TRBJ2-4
TGTGCCAGCAGTCCGTGGGGAGAAGGACCCAAAAACATTCAGTACTTC
CASSPWGEGPKNIQYF
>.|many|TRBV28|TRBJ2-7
TGTGCCAGCAGTACCGAGGGACGGATTTCCTACGAGCAGTACTTC
CASSTEGRISYEQYF
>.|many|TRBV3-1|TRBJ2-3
TGTGCCAGCAGCCTAATAGCGGGCACAGATACGCAGTATTTT
CASSLIAGTDTQYF
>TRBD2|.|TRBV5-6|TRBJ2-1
TGTGCCAGCAGCTTGGTGCTAGCGGGAGCATATAATGAGCAGTTCTTC
CASSLVLAGAYNEQFF
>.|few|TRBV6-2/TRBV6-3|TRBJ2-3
TGTGCCAGCAATCCCTATGGGGGCGATACGCAGTATTTT
CASNPYGGDTQYF